Described below is a single T cell receptor beta chain sequence and its context. Its antigen is still unknown. No base-level quality is on record; no much larger clone is a single base apart. This record belongs to a study of blood T cell repertoires in COVID-19 (TCRdb year 2020). Study-level background: The collaborator samples originated in the United States, Italy and Spain and spanned the acute and convalescent phases of COVID-19. The material from the prospective study consisted of cDNA or gDNA derived from T cells, B-cell-depleted T cells, or PBMCs. The dataset comprised deeply sampled blood TCRbeta repertoires from subjects exposed to, actively infected with, or recovered from COVID-19. A freely available public database, intended as a resource for researchers studying the immune response to SARS-CoV-2, is where the repertoires were released. The samples were drawn from the first 160 participants of the ongoing ImmuneRACE study and from some 1,300 subjects provided by 6 global collaborators. A de-identified subject ID, COVID-19 status, age in years and sex were almost always included in the sample metadata. Where available, HLA class I and class II types were obtained from metadata supplied by the sample provider rather than from assay-based typing. The paper as a whole reports these results and caveats: The amount of clinical and demographic metadata varied by source and participant and was provided uncurated.

The germline V gene specifies SGHAT as CDR1 and FQNNGV as CDR2. V is cut by 1 base and J by 8 bases, and the space between the germline ends is 9 bases. Reading from cysteine to phenylalanine, the CDR3 counts 13 amino acids. Just the 39-base CDR3 DNA is kept, in frame starting at base 1. Each collaborating institution followed its own protocols to collect whole blood in K2EDTA tubes. For TCRbeta analysis, collaborators shipped samples as frozen whole blood, isolated PBMCs, or DNA extracted from either of those sample types. TCRbeta CDR3 regions were amplified from genomic DNA using the immunoSEQ Assay, a bias-controlled multiplex PCR. The paper's processing steps were these. The number of nucleated cells in each sample was estimated from the amplification of reference gene primers within the assay. To quantify the absolute abundance of each unique TCRbeta CDR3 rearrangement, sequence reads were collapsed and filtered. For each sample, productive Simpson clonality was calculated as the square root of Simpson's diversity index across productive rearrangements. In TCRdb, the immuneACCESS table is reduced to in-frame sequences with V and J assigned. These tables do not hold every clone; where another copy was compared, an unresolved V gene accounts for under half, and the others remain unexplained. That table furnishes V, J and clone size, whereas the DNA furnished D and trimming. The sample has about 110,000 clones on record, about 80% of them singletons. 14% of the sample rests with the top ten.

The TCR comes from a woman aged 60-75 years with acute or convalescent COVID-19. Recombination joined TRBV11-2 with TRBJ2-1; the D gene cannot be resolved reliably. The sample taken for sequencing was peripheral blood. The DNA sequence reads TGTGCCAGCAGCTTAGGATTGCGCGATGAGCAGTTCTTC. Its protein is CASSLGLRDEQFF.